This is a list of T cell receptor beta chains from one sample in a study of T cell responses to AZD1222 COVID-19 vaccine. Generated by immunoSEQ multiplex PCR, the TCRdb table keeps only in-frame clones and is missing some. The sample has roughly 110,000 clones; 85% to 95% are singletons. Here the sequenced sample was peripheral blood, taken 28 days after the second AZD1222 dose. The receptors were sampled from an adult who received the AZD1222 COVID-19 vaccine. CDR3s include the opening cysteine and the closing phenylalanine or tryptophan. A D gene is named only where the DNA matches it firmly. Expanded clones get a size class; other rows say once, few or many, or leave the size out.

J | V | length | D | size | CDR3 | DNA
TRBJ2-1 | TRBV5-5 | 17 | - | once | CASSLGAGLGSYNEQFF | TGTGCCAGCAGCTTGGGGGCGGGGCTAGGCTCCTACAATGAGCAGTTCTTC
TRBJ1-1 | TRBV27 | 14 | - | once | CASRRTGERTEAFF | TGTGCCAGCAGGAGGACGGGGGAAAGGACTGAAGCTTTCTTT
TRBJ1-3 | TRBV5-1 | 16 | - | - | CASSQSAPVSGNTIYF | TGCGCCAGCAGCCAGAGCGCTCCGGTCTCTGGAAACACCATATATTTT
TRBJ1-2 | TRBV14 | 13 | - | - | CASSRSGIHGYTF | TGTGCCAGCAGTCGAAGCGGCATCCATGGCTACACCTTC
TRBJ2-5 | TRBV29-1 | 11 | - | - | CSVVPRETQYF | TGCAGCGTTGTGCCCCGAGAGACCCAGTACTTC
TRBJ2-1 | TRBV11-3 | 15 | - | - | CASSFSRTSYNEQFF | TGTGCCAGCAGCTTCTCTAGAACCTCCTACAATGAGCAGTTCTTC
TRBJ1-1 | TRBV5-7 | 15 | TRBD1 | - | CASSFEGQENTEAFF | TGTGCCAGCAGCTTTGAGGGACAGGAGAACACTGAAGCTTTCTTT
TRBJ2-3 | TRBV2 | 17 | TRBD2 | - | CASRNLKSSGVSDTQYF | TGTGCCAGCAGGAACCTTAAGTCTAGCGGTGTGTCGGATACGCAGTATTTT
TRBJ1-5 | TRBV30 | 12 | TRBD1 | - | CAWSVGQAIQHF | TGTGCCTGGAGTGTTGGACAGGCGATCCAGCATTTT
TRBJ2-1 | TRBV7-2 | 16 | TRBD2 | - | CASSLDTSGFYNEQFF | TGTGCCAGCAGCTTAGATACTAGCGGGTTCTACAATGAGCAGTTCTTC
TRBJ2-1 | TRBV5-5 | 15 | - | - | CASSFGGALRGEQFF | TGTGCCAGCAGCTTTGGAGGCGCCCTCCGTGGTGAGCAGTTCTTC
TRBJ1-1 | TRBV29-1 | 10 | - | - | CSTGHTEAFF | TGCAGCACGGGACACACTGAAGCTTTCTTT
TRBJ2-5 | TRBV6-5 | 15 | - | - | CASSYSLRDRETQYF | TGTGCCAGCAGTTACTCGCTCCGCGACAGAGAGACCCAGTACTTC
TRBJ1-2 | TRBV5-1 | 14 | - | once | CASSLSSGSYGYTF | TGCGCCAGCAGCTTATCGAGCGGGAGCTATGGCTACACCTTC
TRBJ1-4 | TRBV6-5 | 12 | - | - | CASTGINEKLFF | TGTGCCAGTACGGGGATTAATGAAAAACTGTTTTTT
TRBJ1-6 | TRBV7-8 | 16 | - | few | CASSLNAGSYSSPLHF | TGTGCCAGCAGCTTAAATGCAGGCTCTTATAGTTCACCCCTCCACTTT
TRBJ2-3 | TRBV30 | 15 | TRBD2 | once | CAWWGGDTSTDTQYF | TGTGCCTGGTGGGGGGGTGACACTAGCACAGATACGCAGTATTTT
TRBJ2-3 | TRBV19 | 16 | TRBD1 | - | CASSLSGTGGQGTQYF | TGTGCCAGTAGCCTCTCCGGGACAGGGGGGCAAGGTACGCAGTATTTT
TRBJ2-3 | TRBV4-3 | 13 | - | once | CASSQGEADTQYF | TGCGCCAGCAGCCAGGGTGAGGCAGATACGCAGTATTTT
TRBJ1-5 | TRBV28 | 14 | - | - | CASSQDWEGQPQHF | TGTGCCAGCAGCCAAGACTGGGAGGGGCAGCCCCAGCATTTT
TRBJ1-5 | TRBV30 | 14 | - | - | CASSTGTLNQPQHF | TGTGCCTCCTCAACAGGGACCCTCAATCAGCCCCAGCATTTT
TRBJ2-3 | TRBV3-1/TRBV3-2 | 17 | - | - | CASSQDREGAFTDTQYF | TGTGCCAGCAGCCAAGATAGGGAGGGGGCCTTCACAGATACGCAGTATTTT
TRBJ2-3 | TRBV3-1/TRBV3-2 | 16 | TRBD2 | - | CASSQAGGGAADTQYF | TGTGCCAGCAGCCAAGCGGGCGGGGGGGCGGCAGATACGCAGTATTTT
TRBJ1-1 | TRBV12-3/TRBV12-4 | 13 | - | - | CASSFDRYTEAFF | TGTGCCAGCAGTTTTGACAGGTACACTGAAGCTTTCTTT
TRBJ1-5 | TRBV7-9 | 16 | TRBD1 | - | CASSLGPGQGHQPQHF | TGTGCCAGCAGCTTAGGTCCGGGACAGGGACATCAGCCCCAGCATTTT
TRBJ2-7 | TRBV6-5 | 14 | - | - | CASRPGTSSYEQYF | TGTGCCAGCAGGCCTGGGACTTCGTCTTACGAGCAGTACTTC
TRBJ2-4 | TRBV6-5 | 16 | - | - | CASSYSTSLAKNIQYF | TGTGCCAGCAGTTACTCAACATCCCTAGCCAAAAACATTCAGTACTTC
TRBJ2-3 | TRBV6-5 | 14 | TRBD2 | - | CAASRRGGTDTQYF | TGTGCCGCCTCAAGGCGGGGGGGCACAGATACGCAGTATTTT
TRBJ1-1 | TRBV6-2/TRBV6-3 | 14 | - | - | CASSYSGGATEAFF | TGTGCCAGCAGTTACTCCGGGGGGGCCACTGAAGCTTTCTTT
TRBJ1-3 | TRBV5-1 | 13 | - | - | CASSMGPQDTIYF | TGCGCCAGCAGCATGGGACCTCAAGACACCATATATTTT
TRBJ1-2 | TRBV11-2 | 15 | - | - | CASSLDPGTPYGYTF | TGTGCCAGCAGCTTAGATCCCGGGACACCGTATGGCTACACCTTC
TRBJ1-1 | TRBV4-1 | 15 | - | - | CASSQGLGTTTEAFF | TGCGCCAGCAGCCAAGGGCTGGGGACGACCACTGAAGCTTTCTTT
TRBJ2-2 | TRBV7-9 | 18 | TRBD2 | few | CASSLPIRLAGNTGELFF | TGTGCCAGCAGCTTACCAATAAGACTAGCGGGGAACACCGGGGAGCTGTTTTTT
TRBJ1-1 | TRBV24-1 | 15 | TRBD1 | - | CATVGTGAEGTEAFF | TGTGCCACCGTGGGGACAGGGGCGGAGGGTACTGAAGCTTTCTTT
TRBJ2-1 | TRBV19 | 12 | - | - | CASSHRGSEQFF | TGTGCCAGTAGCCATAGGGGTAGTGAGCAGTTCTTC
TRBJ1-6 | TRBV3-1/TRBV3-2 | 14 | - | - | CASRVTGLDSPLHF | TGTGCCAGCAGGGTTACAGGGCTGGATTCACCCCTCCACTTT
TRBJ1-1 | TRBV24-1 | 14 | - | - | CATSLSTGNTEAFF | TGTGCCACCAGCCTATCGACAGGGAACACTGAAGCTTTCTTT
TRBJ2-1 | TRBV19 | 15 | - | - | CASSNRDTSYNEQFF | TGTGCCAGTAGTAACCGGGACACCTCCTACAATGAGCAGTTCTTC
TRBJ2-2 | TRBV19 | 17 | TRBD2 | - | CASSITAGGFVTGELFF | TGTGCCAGTAGTATTACGGCGGGAGGGTTCGTAACCGGGGAGCTGTTTTTT
TRBJ2-1 | TRBV6-2/TRBV6-3 | 16 | - | - | CASSPLAITAYNEQFF | TGTGCCAGCAGCCCCTTAGCGATTACGGCCTACAATGAGCAGTTCTTC
TRBJ2-5 | TRBV6-5 | 14 | TRBD1 | few | CASRRDRAGETQYF | TGTGCCAGCAGGCGGGACAGGGCCGGAGAGACCCAGTACTTC
TRBJ2-3 | TRBV6-1 | 16 | TRBD2 | - | CASREGLAGTTDTQYF | TGTGCCAGCAGGGAAGGACTAGCGGGGACCACAGATACGCAGTATTTT
TRBJ2-3 | TRBV5-1 | 18 | TRBD2 | - | CASSLVPETSGSADTQYF | TGCGCCAGCAGCTTGGTCCCTGAGACTAGCGGGAGTGCAGATACGCAGTATTTT
TRBJ1-1 | TRBV4-2 | 15 | TRBD1 | - | CASSQDGGQYTEAFF | TGTGCCAGCAGCCAAGATGGGGGACAGTACACTGAAGCTTTCTTT
TRBJ1-6 | TRBV5-6 | 18 | - | once | CASSLGGAVRLWDSPLHF | TGTGCCAGCAGCTTAGGGGGGGCCGTCCGCCTTTGGGACTCACCCCTCCACTTT
TRBJ1-3 | TRBV30 | 15 | - | once | CAWSSRQNSGNTIYF | TGTGCCTGGAGTTCAAGACAGAACTCTGGAAACACCATATATTTT
TRBJ2-3 | TRBV3-1/TRBV3-2 | 17 | TRBD2 | - | CASSHRGTSGFTDTQYF | TGTGCCAGCAGCCACCGAGGGACTAGCGGTTTCACAGATACGCAGTATTTT
TRBJ2-7 | TRBV21-1 | 14 | - | - | CASRISPGSYEQYF | TGTGCCAGCAGGATCTCTCCCGGCTCCTACGAGCAGTACTTC
TRBJ1-4 | TRBV5-1 | 15 | TRBD1 | - | CASSPTHRGDEKLFF | TGCGCCAGCAGCCCTACGCACAGGGGGGATGAAAAACTGTTTTTT
TRBJ1-4 | TRBV12-3/TRBV12-4 | 12 | - | - | CASSLEGEKLFF | TGTGCCAGCAGTTTGGAAGGGGAAAAACTGTTTTTT
TRBJ1-1 | TRBV5-1 | 14 | TRBD1 | - | CASSRLTGDTEAFF | TGCGCCAGCAGCAGACTAACAGGGGACACTGAAGCTTTCTTT
TRBJ2-4 | TRBV19 | 14 | - | - | CASSLTEAEDIQYF | TGTGCCAGTAGTTTGACAGAGGCCGAGGACATTCAGTACTTC
TRBJ1-3 | TRBV2 | 16 | - | - | CASSEESGRSGNTIYF | TGTGCCAGCAGTGAAGAGTCAGGGAGATCTGGAAACACCATATATTTT
TRBJ2-3 | TRBV19 | 14 | TRBD1 | - | CASHRDRDTDTQYF | TGTGCCAGTCACCGGGACAGGGACACAGATACGCAGTATTTT
TRBJ1-4 | TRBV3-1/TRBV3-2 | 15 | - | - | CASSSYRTTNEKLFF | TGTGCCAGCAGCTCTTACAGAACAACTAATGAAAAACTGTTTTTT
TRBJ2-7 | TRBV30 | 15 | - | - | CAWNVGMGSTGEQYF | TGTGCCTGGAACGTAGGCATGGGGAGTACGGGCGAGCAGTACTTC
TRBJ2-1 | TRBV4-3 | 14 | - | once | CASSQDPTGNEQFF | TGCGCCAGCAGCCAAGATCCGACAGGCAATGAGCAGTTCTTC
TRBJ1-4 | TRBV18 | 14 | - | once | CASSASGPREKLFF | TGTGCCAGCTCCGCTTCGGGACCGCGTGAAAAACTGTTTTTT
TRBJ1-1 | TRBV5-6 | 16 | TRBD1 | - | CASSAGTGGGGTEAFF | TGTGCCAGCAGCGCTGGGACAGGGGGCGGCGGCACTGAAGCTTTCTTT
TRBJ2-7 | TRBV6-5 | 12 | - | - | CASSYGEGEQYF | TGTGCCAGCAGTTATGGCGAAGGAGAGCAGTACTTC